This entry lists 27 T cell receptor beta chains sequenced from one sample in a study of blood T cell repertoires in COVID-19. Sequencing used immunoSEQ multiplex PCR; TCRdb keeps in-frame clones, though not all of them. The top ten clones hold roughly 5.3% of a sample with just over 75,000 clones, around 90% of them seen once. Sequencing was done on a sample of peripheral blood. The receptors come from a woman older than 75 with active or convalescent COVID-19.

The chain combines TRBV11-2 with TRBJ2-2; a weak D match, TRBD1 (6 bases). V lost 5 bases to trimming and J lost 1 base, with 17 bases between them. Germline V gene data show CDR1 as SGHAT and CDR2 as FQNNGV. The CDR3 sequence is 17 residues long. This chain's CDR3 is CASSPGVGRKNTGELFF. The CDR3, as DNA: TGTGCCAGCAGCCCAGGGGTGGGACGGAAGAACACCGGGGAGCTGTTTTTT.

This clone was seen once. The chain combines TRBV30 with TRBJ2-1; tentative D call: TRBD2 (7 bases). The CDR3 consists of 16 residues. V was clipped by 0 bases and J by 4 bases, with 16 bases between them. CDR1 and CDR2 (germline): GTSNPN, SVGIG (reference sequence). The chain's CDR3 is CAWSVQEGGTYNEQFF. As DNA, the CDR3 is TGTGCCTGGAGTGTACAGGAGGGGGGGACATACAATGAGCAGTTCTTC.

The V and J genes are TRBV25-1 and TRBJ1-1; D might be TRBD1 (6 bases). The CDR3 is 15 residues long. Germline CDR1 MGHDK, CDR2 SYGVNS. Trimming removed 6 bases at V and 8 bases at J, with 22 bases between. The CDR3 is CASSPGQFISAEAFF. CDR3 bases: TGTGCCAGCAGCCCCGGACAGTTTATATCAGCCGAAGCTTTCTTT.

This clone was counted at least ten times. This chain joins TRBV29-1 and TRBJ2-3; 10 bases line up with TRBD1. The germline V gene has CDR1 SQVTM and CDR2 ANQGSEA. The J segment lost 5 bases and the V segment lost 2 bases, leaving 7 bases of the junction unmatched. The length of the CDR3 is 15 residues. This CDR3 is CSVESDRGHQDTQYF. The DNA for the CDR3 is TGCAGCGTTGAAAGTGACAGGGGGCATCAAGATACGCAGTATTTT.

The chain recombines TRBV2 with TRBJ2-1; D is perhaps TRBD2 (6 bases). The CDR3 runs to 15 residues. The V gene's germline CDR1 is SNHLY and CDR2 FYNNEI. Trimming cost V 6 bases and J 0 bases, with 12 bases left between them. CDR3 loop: CASSKQGGSYNEQFF. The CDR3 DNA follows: TGTGCCAGCAGCAAGCAGGGAGGCTCCTACAATGAGCAGTTCTTC.

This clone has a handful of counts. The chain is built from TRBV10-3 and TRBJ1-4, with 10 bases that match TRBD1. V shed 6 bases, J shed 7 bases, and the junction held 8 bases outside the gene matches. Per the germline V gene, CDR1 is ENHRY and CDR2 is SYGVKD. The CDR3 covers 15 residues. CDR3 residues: CAIRATGGRTEKLFF. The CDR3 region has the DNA TGTGCCATCAGGGCGACAGGGGGCAGGACTGAAAAACTGTTTTTT.

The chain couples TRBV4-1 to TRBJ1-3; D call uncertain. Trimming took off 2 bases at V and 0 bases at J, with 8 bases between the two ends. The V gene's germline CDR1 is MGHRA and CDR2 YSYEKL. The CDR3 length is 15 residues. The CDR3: CASSQNVGSGNTIYF. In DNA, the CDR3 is TGCGCCAGCAGCCAAAACGTCGGCTCTGGAAACACCATATATTTT.

CDR3 sequence: CASGQVISGNTIYF. Here the CDR3 DNA reads TGTGCCAGCGGACAGGTCATCTCTGGAAACACCATATATTTT. This chain connects TRBV28 to TRBJ1-3, with TRBD1 matching over 7 bases. Germline V gene data show CDR1 as MDHEN and CDR2 as SYDVKM. V shed 8 bases, J shed 0 bases, and the junction held 4 bases outside the gene matches. The CDR3 is made up of 14 amino acids.

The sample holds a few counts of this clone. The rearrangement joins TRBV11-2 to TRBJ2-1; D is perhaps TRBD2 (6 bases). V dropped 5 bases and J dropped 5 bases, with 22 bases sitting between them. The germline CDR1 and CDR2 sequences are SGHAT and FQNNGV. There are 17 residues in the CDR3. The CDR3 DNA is TGTGCCAGCAGCCCCCTCAGTTGGAGGGAGAGGCACAATGAGCAGTTCTTC. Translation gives CASSPLSWRERHNEQFF.

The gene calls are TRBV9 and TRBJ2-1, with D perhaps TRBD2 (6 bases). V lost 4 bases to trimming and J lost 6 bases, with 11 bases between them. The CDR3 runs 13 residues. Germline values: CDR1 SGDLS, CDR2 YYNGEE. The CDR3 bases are TGTGCCAGCAGCCCGGGAGTAGGCAATGAGCAGTTCTTC. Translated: CASSPGVGNEQFF.

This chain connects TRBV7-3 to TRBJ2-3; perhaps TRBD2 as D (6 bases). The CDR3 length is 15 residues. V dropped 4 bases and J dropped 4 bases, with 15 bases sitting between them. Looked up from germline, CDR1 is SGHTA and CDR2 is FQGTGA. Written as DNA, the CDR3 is TGTGCCAGCAGCTCAGGGACTGGGGGTGCAGATACGCAGTATTTT. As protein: CASSSGTGGADTQYF.

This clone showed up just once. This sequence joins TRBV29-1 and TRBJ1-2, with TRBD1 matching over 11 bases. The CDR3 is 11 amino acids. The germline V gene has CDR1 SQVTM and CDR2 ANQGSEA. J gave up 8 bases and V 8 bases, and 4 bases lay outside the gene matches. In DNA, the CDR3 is TGCAGCATGGACAGGGGGCAGGGCTACACCTTC. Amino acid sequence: CSMDRGQGYTF.

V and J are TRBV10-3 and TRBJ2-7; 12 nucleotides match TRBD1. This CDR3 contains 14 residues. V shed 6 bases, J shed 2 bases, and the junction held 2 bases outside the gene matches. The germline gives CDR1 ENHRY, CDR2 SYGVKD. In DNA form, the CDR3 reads TGTGCCATCAGCCGGGACAGGGGGCCCTACGAGCAGTACTTC. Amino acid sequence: CAISRDRGPYEQYF.

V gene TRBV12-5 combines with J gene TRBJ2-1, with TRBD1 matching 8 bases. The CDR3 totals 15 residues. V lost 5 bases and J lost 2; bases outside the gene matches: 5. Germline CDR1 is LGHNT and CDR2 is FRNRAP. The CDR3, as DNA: TGTGCTAGTGGTAACGGGACAGGCCCCTACAATGAGCAGTTCTTC. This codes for CASGNGTGPYNEQFF. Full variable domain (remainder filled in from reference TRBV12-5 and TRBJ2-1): DARVTQTPRHKVTEMGQEVTMRCQPILGHNTVFWYRQTMMQGLELLAYFRNRAPLDDSGMPKDRFSAEMPDATLATLKIQPSEPRDSAVYFCASGNGTGPYNEQFFGPGTRLTVL.

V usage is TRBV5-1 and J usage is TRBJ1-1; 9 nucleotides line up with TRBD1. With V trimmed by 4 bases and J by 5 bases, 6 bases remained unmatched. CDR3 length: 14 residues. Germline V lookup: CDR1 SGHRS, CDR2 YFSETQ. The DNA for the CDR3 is TGCGCCAGCAGCATACAGGGGGCTGGGACTGAAGCTTTCTTT. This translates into CASSIQGAGTEAFF.

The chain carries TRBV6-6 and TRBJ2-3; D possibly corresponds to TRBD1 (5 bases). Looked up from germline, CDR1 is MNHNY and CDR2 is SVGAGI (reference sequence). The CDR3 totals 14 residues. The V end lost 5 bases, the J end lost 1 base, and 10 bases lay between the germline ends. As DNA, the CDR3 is TGTGCCAGCAGTCCAGGGCGGCGCACAGATACGCAGTATTTT. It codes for CASSPGRRTDTQYF.

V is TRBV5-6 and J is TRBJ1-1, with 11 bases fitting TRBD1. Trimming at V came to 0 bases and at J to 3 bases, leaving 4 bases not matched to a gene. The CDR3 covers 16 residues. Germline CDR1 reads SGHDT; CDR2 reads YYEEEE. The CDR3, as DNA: TGTGCCAGCAGCTTGGTAGGACAGGGGGCGGACACTGAAGCTTTCTTT. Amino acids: CASSLVGQGADTEAFF.

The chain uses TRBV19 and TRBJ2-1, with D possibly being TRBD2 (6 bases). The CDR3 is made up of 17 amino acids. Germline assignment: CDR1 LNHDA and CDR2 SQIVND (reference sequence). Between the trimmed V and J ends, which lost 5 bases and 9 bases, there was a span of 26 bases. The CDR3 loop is CASSPGAGRPGRGEQFF. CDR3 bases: TGTGCCAGTAGTCCCGGGGCGGGGAGGCCAGGGCGGGGTGAGCAGTTCTTC.

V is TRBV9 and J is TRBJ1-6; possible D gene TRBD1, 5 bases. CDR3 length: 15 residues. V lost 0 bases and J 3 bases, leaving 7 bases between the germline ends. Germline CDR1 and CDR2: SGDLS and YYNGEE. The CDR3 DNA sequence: TGTGCCAGCAGCGTAGCTAGGGGCTATAATTCACCCCTCCACTTT. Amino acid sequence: CASSVARGYNSPLHF.

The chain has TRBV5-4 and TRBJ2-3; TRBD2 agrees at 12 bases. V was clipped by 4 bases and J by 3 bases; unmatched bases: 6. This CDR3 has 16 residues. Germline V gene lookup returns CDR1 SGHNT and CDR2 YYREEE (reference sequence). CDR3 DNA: TGTGCCAGCAGCCCTAGCGGGAGGGCGAGGACAGATACGCAGTATTTT. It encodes CASSPSGRARTDTQYF.

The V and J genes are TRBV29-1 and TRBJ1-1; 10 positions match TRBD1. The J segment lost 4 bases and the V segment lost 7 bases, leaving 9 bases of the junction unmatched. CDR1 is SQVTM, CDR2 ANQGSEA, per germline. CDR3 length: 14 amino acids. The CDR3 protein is CSARQGARSTEAFF. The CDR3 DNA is TGCAGCGCAAGACAGGGGGCACGGAGCACTGAAGCTTTCTTT.

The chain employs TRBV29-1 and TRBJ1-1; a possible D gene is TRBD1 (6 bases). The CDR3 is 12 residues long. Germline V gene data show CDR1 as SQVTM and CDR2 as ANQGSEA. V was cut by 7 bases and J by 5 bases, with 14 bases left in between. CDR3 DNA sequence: TGCAGCGCGGGAGGGAGGGGGACTGAAGCTTTCTTT. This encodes CSAGGRGTEAFF.

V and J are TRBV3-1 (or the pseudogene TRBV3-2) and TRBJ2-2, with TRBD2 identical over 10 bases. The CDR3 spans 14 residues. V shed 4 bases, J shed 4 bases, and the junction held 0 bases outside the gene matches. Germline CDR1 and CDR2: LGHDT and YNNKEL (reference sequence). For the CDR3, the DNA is TGTGCCAGCAGCCGACTAGCGGGCACCGGGGAGCTGTTTTTT. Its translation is CASSRLAGTGELFF.

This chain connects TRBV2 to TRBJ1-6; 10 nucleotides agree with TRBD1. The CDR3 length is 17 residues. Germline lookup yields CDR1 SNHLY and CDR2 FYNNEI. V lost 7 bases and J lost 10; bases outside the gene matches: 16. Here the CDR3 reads CASKWEKGQGEGSPLHF. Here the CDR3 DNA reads TGTGCCAGCAAGTGGGAAAAAGGACAGGGGGAAGGATCACCCCTCCACTTT.

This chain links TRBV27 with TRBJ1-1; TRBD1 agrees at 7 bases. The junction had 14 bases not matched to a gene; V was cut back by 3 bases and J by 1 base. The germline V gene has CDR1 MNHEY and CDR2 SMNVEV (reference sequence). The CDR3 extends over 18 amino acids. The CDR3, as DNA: TGTGCCAGCAGTTTTCAACGGGGGAGGACAGGAAAGAACACTGAAGCTTTCTTT. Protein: CASSFQRGRTGKNTEAFF.

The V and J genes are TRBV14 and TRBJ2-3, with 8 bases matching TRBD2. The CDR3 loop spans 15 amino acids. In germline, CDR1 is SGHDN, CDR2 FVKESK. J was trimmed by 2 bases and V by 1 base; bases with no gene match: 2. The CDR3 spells CASSQALAATDTQYF. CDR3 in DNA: TGTGCCAGCAGCCAAGCACTAGCGGCCACAGATACGCAGTATTTT.

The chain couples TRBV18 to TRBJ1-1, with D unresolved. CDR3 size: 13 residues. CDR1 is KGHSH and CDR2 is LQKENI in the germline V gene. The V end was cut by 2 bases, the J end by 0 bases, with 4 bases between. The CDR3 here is CASSPGMNTEAFF. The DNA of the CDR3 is TGTGCCAGCTCACCAGGCATGAACACTGAAGCTTTCTTT. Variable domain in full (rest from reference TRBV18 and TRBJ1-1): NAGVMQNPRHLVRRRGQEARLRCSPMKGHSHVYWYRQLPEEGLKFMVYLQKENIIDESGMPKERFSAEFPKEGPSILRIQQVVRGDSAAYFCASSPGMNTEAFFGQGTRLTVV.